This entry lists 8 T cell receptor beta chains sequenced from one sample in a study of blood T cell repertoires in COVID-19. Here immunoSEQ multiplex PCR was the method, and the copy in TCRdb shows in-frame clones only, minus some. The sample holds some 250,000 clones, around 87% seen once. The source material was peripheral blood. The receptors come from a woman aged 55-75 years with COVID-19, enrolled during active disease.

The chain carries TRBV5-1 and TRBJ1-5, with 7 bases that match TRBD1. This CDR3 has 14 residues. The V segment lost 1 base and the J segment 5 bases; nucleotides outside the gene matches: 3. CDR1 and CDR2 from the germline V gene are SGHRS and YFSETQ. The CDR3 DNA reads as TGCGCCAGCAGCTTGAGAGGGGGCGATCAGCCCCAGCATTTT. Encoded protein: CASSLRGGDQPQHF.

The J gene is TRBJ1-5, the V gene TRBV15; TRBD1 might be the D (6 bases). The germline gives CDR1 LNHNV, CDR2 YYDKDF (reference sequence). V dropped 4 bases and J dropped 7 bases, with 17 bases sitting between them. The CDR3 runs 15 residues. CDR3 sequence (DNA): TGTGCCACCAGCACTATACAACAGGGACGGCAGCCCCAGCATTTT. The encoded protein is CATSTIQQGRQPQHF.

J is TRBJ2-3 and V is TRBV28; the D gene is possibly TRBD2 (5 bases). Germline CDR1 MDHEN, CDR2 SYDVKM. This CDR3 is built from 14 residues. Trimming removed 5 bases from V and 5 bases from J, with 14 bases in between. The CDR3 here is CASSTRREEDTQYF. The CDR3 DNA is TGTGCCAGCAGTACCCGACGGGAAGAAGATACGCAGTATTTT.

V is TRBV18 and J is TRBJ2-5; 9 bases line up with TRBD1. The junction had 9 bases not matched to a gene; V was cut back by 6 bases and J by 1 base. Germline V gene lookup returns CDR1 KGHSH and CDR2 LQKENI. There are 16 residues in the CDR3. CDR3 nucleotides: TGTGCCAGCTCCCGGTCGACAGGGGGGATCCAAGAGACCCAGTACTTC. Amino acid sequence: CASSRSTGGIQETQYF. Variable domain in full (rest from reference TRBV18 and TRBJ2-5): NAGVMQNPRHLVRRRGQEARLRCSPMKGHSHVYWYRQLPEEGLKFMVYLQKENIIDESGMPKERFSAEFPKEGPSILRIQQVVRGDSAAYFCASSRSTGGIQETQYFGPGTRLLVL.

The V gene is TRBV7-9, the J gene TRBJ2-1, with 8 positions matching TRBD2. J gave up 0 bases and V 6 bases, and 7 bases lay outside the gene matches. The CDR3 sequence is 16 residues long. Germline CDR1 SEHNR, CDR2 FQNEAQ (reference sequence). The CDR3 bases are TGTGCCAGCAGAGTCCCAAGCGGGAGCTCCTACAATGAGCAGTTCTTC. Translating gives CASRVPSGSSYNEQFF.

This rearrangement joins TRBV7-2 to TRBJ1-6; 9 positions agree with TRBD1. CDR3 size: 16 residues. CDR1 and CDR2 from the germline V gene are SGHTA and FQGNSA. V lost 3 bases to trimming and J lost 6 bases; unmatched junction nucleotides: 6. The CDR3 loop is CASSFTGTGRNSPLHF. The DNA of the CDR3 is TGTGCCAGCAGCTTTACCGGGACAGGGCGTAATTCACCCCTCCACTTT.

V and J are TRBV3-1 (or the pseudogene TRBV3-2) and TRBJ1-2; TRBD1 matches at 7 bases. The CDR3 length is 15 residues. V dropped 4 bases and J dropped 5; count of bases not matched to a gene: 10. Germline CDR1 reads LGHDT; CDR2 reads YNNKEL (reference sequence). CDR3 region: CASSPHGRQGYGYTF. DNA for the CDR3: TGTGCCAGCAGCCCCCATGGTCGACAGGGATATGGCTACACCTTC.

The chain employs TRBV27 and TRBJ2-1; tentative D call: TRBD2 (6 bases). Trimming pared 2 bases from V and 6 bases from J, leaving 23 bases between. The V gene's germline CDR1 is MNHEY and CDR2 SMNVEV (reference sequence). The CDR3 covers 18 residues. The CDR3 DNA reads TGTGCCAGCAGTTTAATGGGGGGAAGGGGTCCCCTTTCCAATGAGCAGTTCTTC. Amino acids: CASSLMGGRGPLSNEQFF.